Listed here is a single T cell receptor beta chain. These data are taken from a study of OX40 agonist ivuxolimab in advanced cancers. Some clones are missing from TCRdb's copy, which holds only in-frame ones; the method was immunoSEQ multiplex PCR. The table shows approximately 74,000 clones, with more than 80% occurring only once. Trimming removed 7 bases at V and 8 bases at J, with 12 bases between. Germline CDR1 and CDR2: SQVTM and ANQGSEA. CDR3 length equals 11 residues. V is TRBV29-1 and J is TRBJ2-1; D gene ambiguous. The sequence was collected from an adult with an advanced solid tumor such as melanoma, head and neck, liver or kidney cancer. Sequencing was performed on CD4+ or CD8+ T cells sorted from blood, taken in a trial of the OX40 agonist ivuxolimab. In DNA form, the CDR3 reads TGCAGCGCCGCCATAGGTGATGAGCAGTTCTTC. Protein sequence: CSAAIGDEQFF.